Listed here are 2 T cell receptor beta chains from one sample, sequenced in a study of persistence of HIV-infected CD4 T cells. The immunoSEQ assay was version 4, run in survey mode. The protocol was immunoSEQ multiplex PCR, while the TCRdb copy is restricted to in-frame clones and leaves out a portion. The repertoire holds roughly 16,000 clones, with approximately 64% as singletons. Cells were stimulated with CMV-infected fibroblast lysates at 8 to 10 ug/mL. Sorting of responding CD4+ T cells relied on upregulated CD40 ligand together with CD69. These receptors are not linked to any known antigen. Sample: CD4+ T cells sorted from PBMCs after approximately 19-hour stimulation, taken from a patient who received antiretroviral therapy. The receptors here all came from an adult woman with HIV who was CMV-seropositive.

V usage is TRBV5-1 and J usage is TRBJ1-4, with 9 bases aligning to TRBD1. CDR1 SGHRS and CDR2 YFSETQ come from the germline V gene. Trimming cost V 0 bases and J 8 bases; bases outside gene matches: 8. CDR3 length: 16 residues. CDR3 amino acids: CASSLETGGPEEKLFF. Written as DNA, the CDR3 is TGCGCCAGCAGCTTGGAGACAGGGGGACCGGAGGAAAAACTGTTTTTT.

The genes are TRBV5-1 and TRBJ2-3; D is unclear. This CDR3 has 12 amino acids. V was clipped by 3 bases and J by 7 bases, with 9 bases between them. Germline CDR1 reads SGHRS; CDR2 reads YFSETQ. The CDR3 sequence is CASSSNANTQYF. CDR3 in DNA: TGCGCCAGCAGCTCCAATGCGAATACGCAGTATTTT.